This TCR beta chain emerged from a study of STAT5B mutations in CD4+ large granular lymphocyte leukemia. This clone was picked up a small number of times. What it recognizes is unknown. Regarding the study as a whole: Top patient clones used TRBV06 genes more often: 8/27 versus 2/35 in controls.

This CDR3 is 12 amino acids long. Trimming stripped 4 bases from V and 4 bases from J, with 8 bases between. In germline, CDR1 is MNHEY, CDR2 SMNVEV (reference sequence). Clones were read by immunoSEQ multiplex PCR, and TCRdb kept only the in-frame ones, dropping some. Seen here are about 33,000 clones, approximately 74% observed once, and the top ten hold approximately 0.3%. The rearrangement links TRBV27 to TRBJ2-7, with D possibly TRBD1 on 6 matching bases. The sample was CD4+ T cells from blood buffy coats. The receptor comes from a human donor in good health. The CDR3 loop reads CASSSTGYEQYF. The CDR3 DNA sequence: TGTGCCAGCAGTTCGACAGGATACGAGCAGTACTTC.